The 25 T cell receptor beta chains given below trace back to one sample, sequenced in a study of blood T cell repertoires in COVID-19 (dated by TCRdb to between 2020 and 2021). Receptors were amplified or captured by the immunoSEQ multiplex PCR assay. This immuneACCESS table, as held by TCRdb, lists in-frame sequences with V and J called but not all clones. Of the missing ones, under half trace to an unresolved V gene in checked studies; the others have no known cause. The sample table holds a few hundred thousand clones, of which about nine tenths were seen once. The top ten constitute nearly 4.5% of the sample. The sequenced material came from peripheral blood. Receptor source: a man aged 50-60 years with acute or convalescent COVID-19.

This rearrangement joins TRBV7-2 to TRBJ2-2; TRBD2 aligns across 8 bases. Trimming removed 4 bases from V and 2 bases from J; junction bases left unmatched: 6. The CDR3 is 16 amino acids. CDR1 and CDR2 (germline): SGHTA, FQGNSA. The CDR3 DNA follows: TGTGCCAGCAGCTACCGGCGGGGGGTCAACACCGGGGAGCTGTTTTTT. Encoded protein: CASSYRRGVNTGELFF. The full variable domain, its missing parts supplied by reference TRBV7-2 and TRBJ2-2, is GAGVSQSPSNKVTEKGKDVELRCDPISGHTALYWYRQSLGQGLEFLIYFQGNSAPDKSGLPSDRFSAERTGGSVSTLTIQRTQQEDSAVYLCASSYRRGVNTGELFFGEGSRLTVL.

This chain uses TRBV5-1 with TRBJ1-1; 7 nucleotides align to TRBD1. V lost 4 bases, J lost 0 bases, and 3 bases stayed unmatched. CDR1 is SGHRS and CDR2 is YFSETQ in the germline V gene. The CDR3 is made up of 14 amino acids. The CDR3 spells CASSEQGVNTEAFF. CDR3 bases: TGCGCCAGCAGCGAGCAGGGGGTGAACACTGAAGCTTTCTTT.

V usage is TRBV27 and J usage is TRBJ1-2, with D uncertain. Germline V gives CDR1 MNHEY, CDR2 SMNVEV (reference sequence). With 0 bases removed from V and 9 bases from J, the gap between germline ends came to 17 bases. The CDR3 length is 15 residues. This CDR3 is CASSLSLVSPLSYTF. In DNA form, the CDR3 reads TGTGCCAGCAGTTTATCGTTAGTATCCCCCTTAAGCTACACCTTC.

The rearrangement uses TRBV6-6 and TRBJ1-1, with D tentatively TRBD1 (5 bases). V was cut by 5 bases and J by 11 bases, with 15 bases left in between. The germline gives CDR1 MNHNY, CDR2 SVGAGI (reference sequence). This CDR3 has 12 residues. Written as DNA, the CDR3 is TGTGCCAGCAGTCAGGACACCACCCCGGCTTTCTTT. It yields the protein CASSQDTTPAFF.

The genes are TRBV11-2 and TRBJ1-2; D is unclear. There are 15 residues in the CDR3. The V end lost 5 bases, the J end lost 2 bases, and 15 bases lay between the germline ends. Germline-derived CDR1 and CDR2 are SGHAT and FQNNGV. Written as DNA, the CDR3 is TGTGCCAGCAGCCCCCGGTGGGGAGGGAACTATGGCTACACCTTC. This encodes CASSPRWGGNYGYTF.

This chain uses TRBV11-2 with TRBJ1-5, with TRBD1 as a possible D gene (6 bases). Trimming stripped 5 bases from V and 11 bases from J, with 22 bases between. The germline gives CDR1 SGHAT, CDR2 FQNNGV. CDR3 length equals 15 residues. The CDR3 here is CASSPGGGQVGTQHF. The CDR3, as DNA: TGTGCCAGCAGCCCCGGGGGGGGCCAGGTCGGGACCCAGCATTTT.

This chain joins TRBV6-2 or TRBV6-3 and TRBJ1-5; 7 positions agree with TRBD1. J was trimmed by 5 bases and V by 0 bases; bases with no gene match: 7. The CDR3 has 16 residues. CDR1 and CDR2 from the germline V gene are MNHEY and SVGEGT. CDR3 in DNA: TGTGCCAGCAGTTACTCCGACAGGGCCGGGGATCAGCCCCAGCATTTT. Encoded protein: CASSYSDRAGDQPQHF.

There are many counts of this clone. DNA of the CDR3: TGTGCCAGCAGTTACAACAGGGGGACAGGGATGGACGAGCAGTACTTC. This encodes CASSYNRGTGMDEQYF. This chain uses TRBV6-5 with TRBJ2-7, with 9 bases that match TRBD1. Germline assignment: CDR1 MNHEY and CDR2 SVGAGI. The CDR3 consists of 16 residues. V shed 2 bases and J 5 bases; nucleotides not matched to a gene: 10.

This clone was seen once. J is TRBJ1-2 and V is TRBV3-1 (or the pseudogene TRBV3-2); tentatively, D is TRBD1 (6 bases). The CDR3 is 17 amino acids. Per germline, CDR1 LGHDT and CDR2 YNNKEL (reference sequence). Trimming shortened V by 1 base and J by 9 bases, and 24 bases separated the two germline ends. CDR3 residues: CASSQGARRTAGWRYTF. The CDR3 DNA reads TGTGCCAGCAGCCAAGGCGCCCGCCGGACAGCCGGCTGGCGCTACACCTTC.

The chain uses TRBV18 and TRBJ1-6; no clear D. The germline CDR1 and CDR2 sequences are KGHSH and LQKENI. Trimming took off 3 bases at V and 7 bases at J, with 13 bases between the two ends. The CDR3 runs to 15 residues. The DNA for the CDR3 is TGTGCCAGCTCACCTGGAGGGCGAGGGAATTCACCCCTCCACTTT. Protein: CASSPGGRGNSPLHF.

The V gene is TRBV7-9, the J gene TRBJ2-1, with D possibly being TRBD1 (6 bases). This CDR3 region has 14 residues. Germline V gene sequence: CDR1 SEHNR, CDR2 FQNEAQ (reference sequence). V lost 1 base and J 10 bases, leaving 14 bases between the germline ends. The CDR3 is CASSLGGRGSEQFF. CDR3 sequence (DNA): TGTGCCAGCAGCTTAGGCGGCAGGGGAAGCGAGCAGTTCTTC.

The V and J genes are TRBV6-5 and TRBJ1-3; D call uncertain. Trimming shortened V by 9 bases and J by 0 bases, and 12 bases separated the two germline ends. CDR1 and CDR2 from the germline V gene are MNHEY and SVGAGI. This CDR3 region has 14 residues. CDR3 in amino acids: CASFTPISGNTIYF. CDR3 DNA sequence: TGTGCCAGTTTTACTCCGATCTCTGGAAACACCATATATTTT.

A remark on this clone: The sample carries other DNA sequences with the same CDR3. The chain uses TRBV29-1 and TRBJ1-2, with D possibly matching TRBD1 (5 bases). V dropped 6 bases and J dropped 3 bases, with 8 bases sitting between them. This CDR3 has 11 residues. CDR1 SQVTM and CDR2 ANQGSEA come from the germline V gene. CDR3 region: CSVGGDYGYTF. DNA of the CDR3: TGCAGCGTGGGGGGTGACTATGGCTACACCTTC.

V and J are TRBV7-8 and TRBJ1-1, with a tentative D call TRBD1 (6 bases). The ends were cut back, 6 bases at V and 5 bases at J, with 13 bases in the middle. The CDR3 sequence is 13 residues long. Looked up from germline, CDR1 is SGHVS and CDR2 is FQNEAQ. The CDR3 sequence is CASRTGPGTEAFF. In DNA form, the CDR3 reads TGTGCCAGCAGAACAGGGCCGGGGACTGAAGCTTTCTTT.

The chain combines TRBV9 with TRBJ1-3; 9 bases align to TRBD1. The V gene end was trimmed by 1 base and the J gene end by 4 bases; junction bases not matched to a gene: 15. From germline, CDR1 is SGDLS and CDR2 YYNGEE. CDR3 length: 19 amino acids. The CDR3 region is CASSVSLLLPGTGGNTIYF. The CDR3 coding sequence is TGTGCCAGCAGCGTATCTCTCTTGCTCCCCGGGACAGGGGGAAACACCATATATTTT.

J is TRBJ1-1 and V is TRBV4-1, with 7 bases matching TRBD1. J lost 5 bases, V lost 3 bases, and 3 bases had no gene match. The CDR3 totals 13 residues. Germline CDR1 is MGHRA and CDR2 is YSYEKL. The CDR3 region is CASSQIRGTEAFF. As DNA, the CDR3 is TGCGCCAGCAGCCAGATCAGGGGGACTGAAGCTTTCTTT.

The chain employs TRBV5-1 and TRBJ1-1; D gene unclear. V was pared by 1 base and J by 0 bases, with 10 bases between. Germline CDR1 is SGHRS and CDR2 is YFSETQ. The CDR3 sequence is 15 residues long. Here the CDR3 DNA reads TGCGCCAGCAGCTTGCTGCGGGCGATGAACACTGAAGCTTTCTTT. Its protein is CASSLLRAMNTEAFF.

V gene TRBV6-1 combines with J gene TRBJ2-7; a possible D gene is TRBD2 (5 bases). Germline V gene lookup returns CDR1 MNHNS and CDR2 SASEGT. V lost 3 bases to trimming and J lost 0 bases, with 12 bases between them. The CDR3 length is 15 residues. CDR3 sequence: CASSDPAASSYEQYF. The CDR3 coding sequence is TGTGCCAGCAGTGACCCAGCGGCGAGCTCCTACGAGCAGTACTTC.

This chain links TRBV2 with TRBJ1-2, with 9 bases aligning to TRBD1. This CDR3 spans 12 amino acids. From germline, CDR1 is SNHLY and CDR2 FYNNEI. Trimming removed 6 bases from V and 5 bases from J; junction bases left unmatched: 1. CDR3 sequence: CASRDRGYGYTF. DNA of the CDR3: TGTGCCAGCAGGGACAGGGGATATGGCTACACCTTC.

The chain is built from TRBV19 and TRBJ2-1, with 14 bases fitting TRBD2. Unmatched junction bases numbered 5, after V lost 8 bases and J lost 8 bases. The CDR3 extends over 14 amino acids. Germline CDR1 is LNHDA and CDR2 is SQIVND (reference sequence). DNA of the CDR3: TGTGCCAGTTGGACTAGCGGGGGGCCCGATGAGCAGTTCTTC. It codes for CASWTSGGPDEQFF.

V usage is TRBV9 and J usage is TRBJ1-2, with 7 bases lining up with TRBD1. V shed 5 bases, J shed 4 bases, and the junction held 11 bases outside the gene matches. Per the germline V gene, CDR1 is SGDLS and CDR2 is YYNGEE. The CDR3 loop spans 15 amino acids. CDR3 in DNA: TGTGCCAGCAGTCCCCGGACAGGTCCGGCCTATGGCTACACCTTC. This sequence encodes CASSPRTGPAYGYTF.

The genes are TRBV13 and TRBJ2-3; 15 nucleotides match TRBD2. The length of the CDR3 is 19 residues. V was clipped by 4 bases and J by 3 bases; unmatched bases: 11. Per germline, CDR1 PRHDT and CDR2 FYEKMQ (reference sequence). CDR3 coding DNA: TGTGCCAGCAGCTCAAACCTGGGACTAGCGGGGGGCCCGACAGATACGCAGTATTTT. Protein product: CASSSNLGLAGGPTDTQYF. The entire variable domain, with the rest obtained from reference TRBV13 and TRBJ2-3, is as follows: AAGVIQSPRHLIKEKRETATLKCYPIPRHDTVYWYQQGPGQDPQFLISFYEKMQSDKGSIPDRFSAQQFSDYHSELNMSSLELGDSALYFCASSSNLGLAGGPTDTQYFGPGTRLTVL.

The rearrangement joins TRBV7-2 to TRBJ1-2, with D perhaps matching TRBD1 (5 bases). The V gene's germline CDR1 is SGHTA and CDR2 FQGNSA. Trimming removed 0 bases at V and 3 bases at J, with 17 bases between. This CDR3 has 17 amino acids. The DNA of the CDR3 is TGTGCCAGCAGCTTAGCGAGGAGTTGGGGCGCGGACTATGGCTACACCTTC. It yields the protein CASSLARSWGADYGYTF. Based on the CDR3 plus reference TRBV7-2 and TRBJ1-2, the full variable domain is GAGVSQSPSNKVTEKGKDVELRCDPISGHTALYWYRQSLGQGLEFLIYFQGNSAPDKSGLPSDRFSAERTGGSVSTLTIQRTQQEDSAVYLCASSLARSWGADYGYTFGSGTRLTVV.

The chain has TRBV5-1 and TRBJ2-5; 11 nucleotides match TRBD2. Germline assignment: CDR1 SGHRS and CDR2 YFSETQ. Losses at the gene ends were 4 bases for V and 4 bases for J; bases not matched to a gene: 6. The CDR3 is 15 residues long. The CDR3 bases are TGCGCCAGCAGCAATCTAGCGGGGGGACGAGAGACCCAGTACTTC. Translated, it gives CASSNLAGGRETQYF.

The chain employs TRBV6-6 and TRBJ1-2, with D uncertain. Trimming left V 8 bases short and J 2 bases short, with 12 bases between. Germline V gene lookup returns CDR1 MNHNY and CDR2 SVGAGI (reference sequence). The CDR3 totals 13 residues. The CDR3, as DNA: TGTGCCAGCCGGGTGGATTCCAACTATGGCTACACCTTC. This encodes CASRVDSNYGYTF.